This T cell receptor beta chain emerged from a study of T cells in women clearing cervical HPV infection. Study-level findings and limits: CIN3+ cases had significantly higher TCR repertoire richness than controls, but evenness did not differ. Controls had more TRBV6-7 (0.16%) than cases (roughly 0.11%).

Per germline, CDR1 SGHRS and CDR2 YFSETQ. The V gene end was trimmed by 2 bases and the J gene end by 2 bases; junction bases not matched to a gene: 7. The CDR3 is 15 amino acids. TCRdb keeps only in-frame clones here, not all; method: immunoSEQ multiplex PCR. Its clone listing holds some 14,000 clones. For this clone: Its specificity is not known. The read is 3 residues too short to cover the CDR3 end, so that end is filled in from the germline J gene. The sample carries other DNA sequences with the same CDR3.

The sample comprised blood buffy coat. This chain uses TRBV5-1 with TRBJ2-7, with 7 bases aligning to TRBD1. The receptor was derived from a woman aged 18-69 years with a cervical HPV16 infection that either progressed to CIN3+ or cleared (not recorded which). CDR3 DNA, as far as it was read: TGCGCCAGCAGCTTTTGGACAGGTCAGGCCTACGAG. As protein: CASSFWTGQAYE. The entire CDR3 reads CASSFWTGQAYEQYF.